These T cell receptor beta chains were read from a single sample in a study of beta chain features in type 1 diabetes. The table came from immunoSEQ multiplex PCR; TCRdb's copy has only in-frame clones and leaves some out. The profile covers 200,000 to 250,000 clones, with about 63% appearing a single time and around 0.05% taken by the ten largest. The sequencing sample was made of naive CD4+ T cells from blood. These receptors came from a man aged 25-45 years in good health. Each CDR3 is given with its conserved first and last residue. A D gene is named only where the DNA matches it firmly. Size values are once, few and many counts, or a class for expanded clones, and some rows have none.

CDR3 protein,CDR3 DNA,D gene,clone size,J gene,V gene
CSVEGGQGSSYEQYF,TGCAGCGTTGAGGGAGGGCAGGGCAGCTCCTACGAGCAGTACTTC,TRBD2,once,TRBJ2-7,TRBV29-1
CASSLRAGASTDTQYF,TGTGCCAGCAGCTTGAGAGCGGGAGCCAGCACAGATACGCAGTATTTT,TRBD2,NA,TRBJ2-3,TRBV5-4
CASSLRQRNVLTF,TGTGCCAGCAGCTTACGACAGCGGAACGTCCTGACTTTC,NA,NA,TRBJ2-6,TRBV7-2
CASSEAGRGETQYF,TGTGCCAGCAGTGAAGCGGGCAGGGGAGAGACCCAGTACTTC,NA,NA,TRBJ2-5,TRBV25-1
CSAELGYEQYF,TGCAGTGCGGAACTGGGATACGAGCAGTACTTC,NA,once,TRBJ2-7,TRBV20-1
CSVSTNTEAFF,TGCAGCGTTTCCACGAACACTGAAGCTTTCTTT,NA,NA,TRBJ1-1,TRBV29-1
CATSREDGETQYF,TGTGCCACCAGCAGAGAAGACGGAGAGACCCAGTACTTC,NA,few,TRBJ2-5,TRBV15
CASSQLKTTYEQYF,TGCGCCAGCAGTCAATTAAAAACTACCTACGAGCAGTACTTC,NA,NA,TRBJ2-7,TRBV23-1
CASSPTGPGGYTF,TGTGCCAGCAGCCCGACAGGACCGGGGGGCTACACCTTC,NA,NA,TRBJ1-2,TRBV13
CASNPGGGTSYYEQYF,TGTGCCAGCAACCCGGGAGGTGGGACCTCCTACTACGAGCAGTACTTC,TRBD2,NA,TRBJ2-7,TRBV2
CASSLRPGVYNEQFF,TGTGCCAGCAGCTTAAGACCGGGGGTGTACAATGAGCAGTTCTTC,NA,few,TRBJ2-1,TRBV7-2
CSGRRGGTEAFF,TGCAGCGGGAGGAGGGGAGGCACTGAAGCTTTCTTT,NA,NA,TRBJ1-1,TRBV29-1
CASSPRWGAPTDTQYF,TGTGCCAGCAGCCCCCGGTGGGGGGCCCCCACAGATACGCAGTATTTT,NA,once,TRBJ2-3,TRBV5-4
CASSVPRPNNEQFF,TGTGCCAGCAGCGTCCCTAGGCCAAACAATGAGCAGTTCTTC,NA,once,TRBJ2-1,TRBV5-4
CAWSGTGKRTDTQYF,TGTGCCTGGAGTGGAACAGGGAAGAGAACAGATACGCAGTATTTT,NA,NA,TRBJ2-3,TRBV30
CAISGGQVEGRSYNEQFF,TGTGCCATCAGTGGGGGACAAGTTGAAGGCCGATCCTACAATGAGCAGTTCTTC,NA,few,TRBJ2-1,TRBV10-3
CSVESYGTGGAEQYF,TGCAGCGTTGAATCTTACGGGACAGGGGGCGCGGAGCAGTACTTC,TRBD1,NA,TRBJ2-7,TRBV29-1
CAWSLGTSEAFF,TGTGCCTGGAGTCTCGGGACGTCTGAAGCTTTCTTT,NA,few,TRBJ1-1,TRBV30
CASSPRTSGRARAKNIQYF,TGTGCCAGCAGCCCCCGGACTAGCGGGAGGGCCAGGGCCAAAAACATTCAGTACTTC,TRBD2,few,TRBJ2-4,TRBV7-8
CASSTGQAGSYEQYF,TGTGCCAGCAGCACGGGACAGGCCGGCTCCTACGAGCAGTACTTC,TRBD1,NA,TRBJ2-7,TRBV7-2
CASSQAVTTLYEQYF,TGCGCCAGCAGCCAGGCGGTGACTACACTCTACGAGCAGTACTTC,NA,NA,TRBJ2-7,TRBV4-3
CAVGPKTFSYEQYF,TGTGCCGTAGGCCCTAAGACTTTCTCCTACGAGCAGTACTTC,NA,once,TRBJ2-7,TRBV11-2
CASSRVYGGHTEAFF,TGTGCCAGCAGCCGCGTGTATGGGGGGCACACTGAAGCTTTCTTT,NA,NA,TRBJ1-1,TRBV14
CASSSSGTGGLKTQYF,TGTGCCAGCAGCTCTTCCGGGACAGGGGGCTTAAAGACCCAGTACTTC,TRBD1,once,TRBJ2-5,TRBV9
CASSGLQGPSPLHF,TGTGCCAGCAGTGGTTTACAGGGTCCCTCCCCCCTCCACTTT,NA,NA,TRBJ1-6,TRBV2
CASTDTDTQYF,TGTGCCTCGACAGACACAGATACGCAGTATTTT,NA,NA,TRBJ2-3,TRBV30
CAWSVRPGTGGWNGYTF,TGTGCCTGGAGTGTACGTCCGGGGACAGGGGGCTGGAATGGCTACACCTTC,TRBD1,NA,TRBJ1-2,TRBV30
CASSLRLAVISYEQYF,TGTGCCAGCAGCTTACGACTAGCGGTAATATCCTACGAGCAGTACTTC,TRBD2,NA,TRBJ2-7,TRBV7-2